This T cell receptor (beta chain) derives from a study of blood T cells in healthy people across ages. Study outcomes and limitations: The study could not conclusively compare naive and antigen-experienced cells, given its unsorted PBMCs. When one million T cells were used, diversity estimates were thought to be underestimates.

J was trimmed by 15 bases and V by 0 bases; bases with no gene match: 5. The CDR3 contains 12 residues. The germline V gene has CDR1 SGHTA and CDR2 FQGNSA. This clonotype was seen only a few times. Its antigen is as yet unknown. Sample donors were healthy Caucasian individuals that came from Russia, aged roughly 6 to 95. Next came a second PCR, run for roughly 6 to 11 cycles, which used a sample-barcoded 5' primer along with a J-beta primer mix. Each cDNA molecule, via a template-switch adaptor with 12 random nucleotides, was tagged. TCRdb fed the 5' RACE reads into MiXCR, producing one record per CDR3 protein. The sample yields 1.8 million or so distinct CDR3 sequences, approximately 39% seen once.

The receptor was isolated from a human donor in good health. The sample taken for sequencing was blood. The chain carries TRBV7-2 and TRBJ2-1; 7 bases are shared with TRBD2. The CDR3 sequence: CASSLAAGRGFF. The CDR3 coding sequence is TGTGCCAGCAGCTTAGCAGCGGGGCGGGGGTTCTTC.